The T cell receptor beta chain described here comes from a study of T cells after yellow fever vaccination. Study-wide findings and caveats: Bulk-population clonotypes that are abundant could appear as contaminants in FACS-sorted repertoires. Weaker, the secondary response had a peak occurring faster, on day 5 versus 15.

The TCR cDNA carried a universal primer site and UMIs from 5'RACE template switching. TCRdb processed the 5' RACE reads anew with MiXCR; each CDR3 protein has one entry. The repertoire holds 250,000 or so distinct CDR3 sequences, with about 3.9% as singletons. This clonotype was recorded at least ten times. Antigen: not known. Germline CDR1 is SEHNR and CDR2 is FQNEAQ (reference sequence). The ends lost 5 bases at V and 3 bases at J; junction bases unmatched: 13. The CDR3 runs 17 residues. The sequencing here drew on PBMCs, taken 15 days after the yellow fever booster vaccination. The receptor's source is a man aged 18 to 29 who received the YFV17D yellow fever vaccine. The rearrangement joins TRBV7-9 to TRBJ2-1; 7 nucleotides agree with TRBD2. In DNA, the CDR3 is TGTGCCAGCAGCCCCCCGGGCCAGCGGGGCCTCTACAATGAGCAGTTCTTC. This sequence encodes CASSPPGQRGLYNEQFF.